Following are 8 T cell receptor beta chains from one sample sequenced in a study of blood T cell repertoires in COVID-19. The data were produced by immunoSEQ multiplex PCR, yet TCRdb's version contains in-frame clones alone and is incomplete. The table records some 190,000 clones, around 88% of them present only once. The specimen was peripheral blood. The receptors come from a man aged 18 to 29 with active or convalescent COVID-19.

This chain connects TRBV2 to TRBJ1-4; 9 bases map to TRBD1. Per the germline V gene, CDR1 is SNHLY and CDR2 is FYNNEI. The CDR3 is made up of 16 amino acids. The J segment lost 7 bases and the V segment lost 2 bases, leaving 8 bases of the junction unmatched. The CDR3 DNA reads as TGTGCCAGCAGTGAACCCGGACAGGGGAAGAGTGAAAAACTGTTTTTT. It encodes CASSEPGQGKSEKLFF.

This clone was detected a few times. The CDR3 protein is CAISKTGEADTQYF. In DNA form, the CDR3 reads TGTGCCATCAGTAAGACAGGGGAGGCAGATACGCAGTATTTT. This chain connects TRBV10-3 to TRBJ2-3; 8 bases are a match to TRBD1. The germline gives CDR1 ENHRY, CDR2 SYGVKD. V trimming: 5 bases; J trimming: 4 bases; junction bases outside the gene matches: 5. The CDR3 loop spans 14 amino acids.

This clone was seen more than once but under ten times. The chain combines TRBV13 with TRBJ1-1; the D is unclear. The CDR3 has 9 amino acids. V was trimmed by 5 bases and J by 9 bases, leaving 4 bases between them. Germline V gene sequence: CDR1 PRHDT, CDR2 FYEKMQ (reference sequence). CDR3 sequence: CASSPKAFF. The CDR3 bases are TGTGCCAGCAGCCCCAAAGCTTTCTTT.

This chain joins TRBV6-5 and TRBJ2-2; 10 nucleotides line up with TRBD1. Trimming took 1 base from V and 5 from J; bases not matched to a gene: 4. Germline V gene sequence: CDR1 MNHEY, CDR2 SVGAGI. There are 16 residues in the CDR3. In DNA, the CDR3 is TGTGCCAGCAGTTACTTGGGGACAGGGGTAACCGGGGAGCTGTTTTTT. Amino acids: CASSYLGTGVTGELFF.

This chain links TRBV29-1 with TRBJ2-7; tentative D call: TRBD2 (5 bases). Looked up from germline, CDR1 is SQVTM and CDR2 is ANQGSEA. Trimming stripped 1 base from V and 2 bases from J, with 9 bases between. This CDR3 is 13 amino acids long. The CDR3 region is CSVEGYGTYEQYF. The CDR3 coding sequence is TGCAGCGTTGAAGGTTACGGGACCTACGAGCAGTACTTC.

The V call is TRBV30, the J call TRBJ2-2; maybe TRBD1 (5 bases). The germline V and J ends were trimmed by 4 bases and 6 bases, with 9 bases remaining between them. Germline V lookup: CDR1 GTSNPN, CDR2 SVGIG (reference sequence). The CDR3 spans 12 residues. CDR3 DNA sequence: TGTGCCTGGAACCCAGGGCCCGGGGAGCTGTTTTTT. Translating it yields CAWNPGPGELFF. Full variable domain (missing parts from reference TRBV30 and TRBJ2-2): SQTIHQWPATLVQPVGSPLSLECTVEGTSNPNLYWYRQAAGRGLQLLFYSVGIGQISSEVPQNLSASRPQDRQFILSSKKLLLSDSGFYLCAWNPGPGELFFGEGSRLTVL.

The V gene is TRBV10-2, the J gene TRBJ1-2; TRBD1 might be the D (6 bases). The CDR3 runs 14 residues. Germline CDR1 WSHSY, CDR2 SAAADI. Deletions cut 8 bases from V and 1 base from J, with 14 bases between. CDR3 in amino acids: CASVDRPDNYGYTF. CDR3 bases: TGCGCCAGCGTAGACAGGCCGGATAACTATGGCTACACCTTC.

The chain combines TRBV3-1 (or the pseudogene TRBV3-2) with TRBJ1-5, with a possible D match to TRBD1 (5 bases). V dropped 4 bases and J dropped 6 bases, with 13 bases sitting between them. The CDR3 is made up of 14 amino acids. The germline gives CDR1 LGHDT, CDR2 YNNKEL (reference sequence). CDR3 sequence reads: CASSRQGEVQPQHF. CDR3 bases: TGTGCCAGCAGCCGCCAGGGTGAGGTTCAGCCCCAGCATTTT.